Presented here are 31 T cell receptor beta chains from one specimen sequenced in a study of T-cell reconstitution after alpha-beta-depleted transplantation in children. Library preparation (for TCRbeta) was performed with unique molecular identifiers. TCRdb re-called the PCR reads through MiXCR, storing one row per CDR3 protein. This sample has about 200,000 distinct CDR3 sequences, with about 6.6% found just once. The sequencing here drew on PBMCs, taken before TCRalphabeta/CD19-depleted stem cell transplant. The receptors were sampled from a boy between 2 and 10 years old with acute lymphoblastic leukemia, due to receive a stem cell transplant.

This clonotype has a handful of counts. The rearrangement uses TRBV6-1 and TRBJ2-1, with 12 nucleotides matching TRBD2. The CDR3 length is 18 residues. V trimming: 7 bases; J trimming: 5 bases; junction bases outside the gene matches: 15. Germline loops: CDR1 MNHNS, CDR2 SASEGT. CDR3 amino acids: CASIAGLAGPLRNNEQFF. The CDR3 DNA sequence: TGTGCCAGCATCGCGGGACTAGCGGGCCCGCTTAGAAACAATGAGCAGTTCTTC.

The chain uses TRBV7-9 and TRBJ1-5; TRBD1 is a possible D gene (5 bases). The germline gives CDR1 SEHNR, CDR2 FQNEAQ (reference sequence). Trimming removed 0 bases at V and 4 bases at J, with 13 bases between. The CDR3 consists of 16 residues. This chain's CDR3 is CASSLASGLRNQPQHF. For the CDR3, the DNA is TGTGCCAGCAGCTTAGCGTCGGGGCTAAGGAATCAGCCCCAGCATTTT.

For the CDR3, the DNA is TGTGCCAGCAGAGTGGGACAGGGCTACGAGCAGTACTTC. Its protein is CASRVGQGYEQYF. The chain joins TRBV28 to TRBJ2-7, with 9 bases fitting TRBD1. Germline lookup yields CDR1 MDHEN and CDR2 SYDVKM. Trimming removed 6 bases from V and 3 bases from J; junction bases left unmatched: 3. The CDR3 length is 13 residues. Full variable domain (missing parts from reference TRBV28 and TRBJ2-7): DVKVTQSSRYLVKRTGEKVFLECVQDMDHENMFWYRQDPGLGLRLIYFSYDVKMKEKGDIPEGYSVSREKKERFSLILESASTNQTSMYLCASRVGQGYEQYFGPGTRLTVT.

The chain links TRBV20-1 to TRBJ2-1, with a weak D call TRBD2 (6 bases). The CDR3 is 14 amino acids. The germline V gene has CDR1 DFQATT and CDR2 SNEGSKA (reference sequence). V was cut by 4 bases and J by 1 base, with 11 bases left in between. The CDR3 spells CSAIGLKSYNEQFF. Written as DNA, the CDR3 is TGCAGTGCTATAGGACTAAAATCCTACAATGAGCAGTTCTTC.

Ten or more counts support this clonotype. The rearrangement links TRBV20-1 to TRBJ2-1, with a possible D match to TRBD1 (5 bases). The CDR3 spans 11 residues. V lost 3 bases, J lost 10 bases, and 10 bases lay in between. Germline CDR1 and CDR2: DFQATT and SNEGSKA (reference sequence). CDR3 region: CSASGALEQFF. CDR3 DNA sequence: TGCAGTGCTAGTGGGGCCCTGGAGCAGTTCTTC.

The gene calls are TRBV14 and TRBJ2-1; D is unclear. Trimming removed 3 bases from V and 8 bases from J, with 14 bases in between. This CDR3 region has 14 residues. Per germline, CDR1 SGHDN and CDR2 FVKESK. The CDR3 spells CASSHLALGDEQFF. The CDR3 DNA reads as TGTGCCAGCAGCCATTTGGCGCTCGGTGATGAGCAGTTCTTC.

This clonotype was seen at least ten times. The chain has TRBV9 and TRBJ2-1, with D possibly matching TRBD2 (6 bases). CDR3 size: 16 residues. Trimming removed 3 bases at V and 4 bases at J, with 17 bases between. CDR1 is SGDLS and CDR2 is YYNGEE in the germline V gene. CDR3 bases: TGTGCCAGCAGCGCGGGAGACAGTGTACTTTACAATGAGCAGTTCTTC. It yields the protein CASSAGDSVLYNEQFF.

This clonotype came up many times. The V and J genes are TRBV5-1 and TRBJ2-1; maybe TRBD2 (5 bases). There are 16 residues in the CDR3. Trimming cost V 4 bases and J 2 bases, with 16 bases left between them. Germline assignment: CDR1 SGHRS and CDR2 YFSETQ. In DNA, the CDR3 is TGCGCCAGCAGCCCGGATTGGAGCGGCACCTACAATGAGCAGTTCTTC. It yields the protein CASSPDWSGTYNEQFF. Combining the CDR3 with reference TRBV5-1 and TRBJ2-1 gives the whole variable domain KAGVTQTPRYLIKTRGQQVTLSCSPISGHRSVSWYQQTPGQGLQFLFEYFSETQRNKGNFPGRFSGRQFSNSRSEMNVSTLELGDSALYLCASSPDWSGTYNEQFFGPGTRLTVL.

This clonotype occurred many times. The chain employs TRBV27 and TRBJ2-3, with D unresolved. The CDR3 contains 14 residues. Germline-derived CDR1 and CDR2 are MNHEY and SMNVEV (reference sequence). Deletions cut 5 bases from V and 4 bases from J, with 13 bases between. For the CDR3, the DNA is TGTGCCAGCAGTCCCCTAGGGTTGGCAGATACGCAGTATTTT. This gives the protein CASSPLGLADTQYF.

Ten or more counts support this clonotype. V and J are TRBV20-1 and TRBJ2-7, with TRBD2 matching over 12 bases. V gave up 5 bases and J gave up 4 bases; unmatched junction bases: 6. CDR3 length: 14 amino acids. Germline CDR1 and CDR2: DFQATT and SNEGSKA (reference sequence). The CDR3 DNA reads as TGCAGTGCTGGAGGACTAGCGGGGATTTACGAGCAGTACTTC. This gives the protein CSAGGLAGIYEQYF.

This clonotype was detected many times. The rearrangement links TRBV7-3 to TRBJ2-1, with TRBD1 matching over 7 bases. Germline V gene sequence: CDR1 SGHTA, CDR2 FQGTGA. The CDR3 has 12 residues. V trimming: 5 bases; J trimming: 15 bases; junction bases outside the gene matches: 10. The CDR3 loop reads CASSQQGLSVFF. CDR3 nucleotides: TGTGCCAGCAGCCAACAGGGGTTGAGTGTGTTCTTC.

In its sample, this clonotype was seen many times. The chain carries TRBV10-3 and TRBJ2-2; D perhaps matches TRBD2 (6 bases). This CDR3 contains 16 residues. V was cut by 0 bases and J by 3 bases, with 11 bases left in between. CDR1 and CDR2 from the germline V gene are ENHRY and SYGVKD. The CDR3 reads CAISESSSGDTGELFF. For the CDR3, the DNA is TGTGCCATCAGTGAGTCGAGTTCGGGAGACACCGGGGAGCTGTTTTTT.

This clonotype was observed many times. The CDR3: CSVEDLGRGAGYNEQFF. The CDR3 DNA sequence: TGCAGCGTTGAAGATCTAGGACGAGGGGCCGGCTACAATGAGCAGTTCTTC. The chain couples TRBV29-1 to TRBJ2-1; D could derive from TRBD1 or TRBD2 (5 bases each). The CDR3 extends over 17 amino acids. The germline CDR1 and CDR2 sequences are SQVTM and ANQGSEA. With 0 bases removed from V and 3 bases from J, the gap between germline ends came to 18 bases.

The CDR3 DNA reads as TGTGCCAGCCCTGAGACAGGGGGCCGCTACGAGCAGTACTTC. This translates into CASPETGGRYEQYF. The chain is built from TRBV21-1 and TRBJ2-7; the DNA was not compared with TRBD1, the D call given in the table. TRBV21-1 is designated a pseudogene. The CDR3 length is 14 residues.

The sample holds a few counts of this clonotype. This chain connects TRBV7-2 to TRBJ1-5, with 8 positions matching TRBD1. CDR1 is SGHTA, CDR2 FQGNSA, per germline. The trim removed 8 bases at V and 5 bases at J, leaving 8 bases unmatched. This CDR3 has 14 amino acids. CDR3 amino acids: CASRDRLDDQPQHF. CDR3 bases: TGTGCCAGCCGGGACAGGCTAGATGATCAGCCCCAGCATTTT.

This clonotype was counted only a few times. The rearrangement uses TRBV20-1 and TRBJ2-7; perhaps TRBD1 as D (6 bases). Germline V CDR1 and CDR2: DFQATT, SNEGSKA (reference sequence). V was cut by 5 bases and J by 4 bases, with 18 bases left in between. This CDR3 spans 14 amino acids. In nucleotides, the CDR3 is TGCAGTGCTCTTAACCCCACGCAGGGGTACGAGCAGTACTTC. Translated, it gives CSALNPTQGYEQYF.

V is TRBV6-1 and J is TRBJ1-4; D not resolved. Trimming shortened V by 4 bases and J by 8 bases, and 11 bases separated the two germline ends. CDR3 length: 13 residues. Germline V lookup: CDR1 MNHNS, CDR2 SASEGT. DNA of the CDR3: TGTGCCAGCAGTGGGCCCGGGTACGAAAAACTGTTTTTT. Its translation is CASSGPGYEKLFF.

This clonotype was found a few times. V usage is TRBV7-2 and J usage is TRBJ2-7; D tentatively reads TRBD1 or TRBD2 (5 bases each). With 1 base removed from V and 2 bases from J, the gap between germline ends came to 15 bases. The CDR3 is 16 residues long. Germline V gives CDR1 SGHTA, CDR2 FQGNSA. The CDR3 sequence is CASSLDGAGPAYEQYF. In DNA form, the CDR3 reads TGTGCCAGCAGCTTAGACGGGGCAGGCCCGGCCTACGAGCAGTACTTC.

The J gene is TRBJ2-7, the V gene TRBV6-2 or TRBV6-3; a possible D gene is TRBD2 (6 bases). The CDR3 has 13 residues. Deletions cut 6 bases from V and 4 bases from J, with 13 bases between. Germline V gene lookup returns CDR1 MNHEY and CDR2 SVGEGT. The CDR3 DNA sequence: TGTGCCAGCAGCTCGGAGGGGCAGTACGAGCAGTACTTC. Its protein is CASSSEGQYEQYF.

This clonotype has a handful of counts. The chain joins TRBV5-4 to TRBJ1-1; the match to TRBD1 covers 7 bases. Losses at the gene ends were 1 base for V and 7 bases for J; bases not matched to a gene: 10. Germline loops: CDR1 SGHNT, CDR2 YYREEE (reference sequence). CDR3 length equals 15 residues. The CDR3 region has the DNA TGTGCCAGCAGCTTGACCCCCGGGACAGACCTTGAAGCTTTCTTT. This encodes CASSLTPGTDLEAFF.

In its sample, this clonotype was seen many times. The chain couples TRBV27 to TRBJ2-3; no clear D gene. Trimming removed 5 bases from V and 1 base from J, with 7 bases in between. The CDR3 sequence is 13 residues long. Germline values: CDR1 MNHEY, CDR2 SMNVEV (reference sequence). This CDR3 is CASSVPGTDTQYF. As DNA, the CDR3 is TGTGCCAGCAGTGTGCCAGGCACAGATACGCAGTATTTT.

This clonotype was picked up a small number of times. The V and J genes are TRBV29-1 and TRBJ2-1, with D possibly TRBD1 on 6 matching bases. Looked up from germline, CDR1 is SQVTM and CDR2 is ANQGSEA. The CDR3 runs to 13 residues. Trimming cost V 4 bases and J 9 bases, with 16 bases left between them. For the CDR3, the DNA is TGCAGCGTTGGGATGAGGATCAGGGGTGAGCAGTTCTTC. Encoded protein: CSVGMRIRGEQFF.

This clonotype was observed a few times. The chain uses TRBV15 and TRBJ2-3, with 7 bases fitting TRBD1. This CDR3 region has 14 residues. With 9 bases clipped from V and 2 bases from J, the junction kept 8 bases outside the gene matches. Germline V gene lookup returns CDR1 LNHNV and CDR2 YYDKDF (reference sequence). DNA of the CDR3: TGTGCCACTCGAACAGGACAGGCCACAGATACGCAGTATTTT. It is translated as CATRTGQATDTQYF.

This clonotype was picked up many times. The chain combines TRBV7-2 with TRBJ2-3; D gene uncertain. The CDR3 runs to 14 residues. The V end lost 4 bases, the J end lost 7 bases, and 15 bases lay between the germline ends. The germline gives CDR1 SGHTA, CDR2 FQGNSA. As DNA, the CDR3 is TGTGCCAGCAGCTCCGATACCTCTCTGAATACGCAGTATTTT. Amino acid sequence: CASSSDTSLNTQYF.

In its sample, this clonotype was seen many times. This rearrangement joins TRBV28 to TRBJ1-1; D unclear. Germline V CDR1 and CDR2: MDHEN, SYDVKM. CDR3 size: 13 residues. V lost 3 bases and J 0 bases, leaving 5 bases between the germline ends. The CDR3 bases are TGTGCCAGCAGTTTCCTTCTGAACACTGAAGCTTTCTTT. Translation gives CASSFLLNTEAFF.

This clonotype was seen at least ten times. The chain recombines TRBV7-9 with TRBJ2-5; D is possibly TRBD1 (6 bases). CDR3 length: 13 amino acids. The germline V gene encodes CDR1 SEHNR and CDR2 FQNEAQ (reference sequence). Trimming removed 1 base from V and 5 bases from J, with 8 bases in between. Here the CDR3 reads CASSLDRAETQYF. In nucleotides, the CDR3 is TGTGCCAGCAGCTTAGACAGGGCCGAGACCCAGTACTTC. The full variable domain, rest sourced from reference TRBV7-9 and TRBJ2-5, is DTGVSQNPRHKITKRGQNVTFRCDPISEHNRLYWYRQTLGQGPEFLTYFQNEAQLEKSRLLSDRFSAERPKGSFSTLEIQRTEQGDSAMYLCASSLDRAETQYFGPGTRLLVL.

The genes are TRBV7-2 and TRBJ2-5; D remains unclear. The V gene lost 5 bases and the J gene lost 3 bases, with 13 bases spanning the gap. The germline V gene encodes CDR1 SGHTA and CDR2 FQGNSA. CDR3 length: 14 amino acids. In nucleotides, the CDR3 is TGTGCCAGCAGCCCCACGGTGTCGGAAGAGACCCAGTACTTC. Translation: CASSPTVSEETQYF.

V gene TRBV6-2 or TRBV6-3 combines with J gene TRBJ2-2; 8 nucleotides align to TRBD2. The germline CDR1 and CDR2 sequences are MNHEY and SVGEGT. This CDR3 contains 15 residues. V gave up 6 bases and J gave up 0 bases; unmatched junction bases: 3. The CDR3 nucleotides read TGTGCCAGCAGATTGACTAGCGCGAACACCGGGGAGCTGTTTTTT. Translated, it gives CASRLTSANTGELFF.

This clonotype was seen only a few times. This chain joins TRBV5-6 and TRBJ2-3; D is undetermined. V dropped 0 bases and J dropped 2 bases, with 13 bases sitting between them. CDR1 and CDR2 (germline): SGHDT, YYEEEE. The CDR3 is 16 residues long. The CDR3 here is CASSLAGGPDTDTQYF. CDR3 DNA sequence: TGTGCCAGCAGCTTGGCCGGCGGACCTGACACAGATACGCAGTATTTT.

The chain joins TRBV20-1 to TRBJ2-2; D might be TRBD1 (5 bases). Germline lookup yields CDR1 DFQATT and CDR2 SNEGSKA (reference sequence). V lost 1 base and J lost 6, with 18 bases in between. This CDR3 spans 16 amino acids. CDR3 in DNA: TGCAGTGCTAGAGTGGGCGACAGCTTAGGCGCCGGGGAGCTGTTTTTT. This translates into CSARVGDSLGAGELFF.

This clonotype was counted a few times. The rearrangement uses TRBV19 and TRBJ1-1; D gene unclear. The CDR3 covers 14 residues. Germline V lookup: CDR1 LNHDA, CDR2 SQIVND (reference sequence). V lost 5 bases to trimming and J lost 0 bases, with 10 bases between them. CDR3 nucleotide sequence: TGTGCCAGTAGTCACCGGACGGTGAACACTGAAGCTTTCTTT. It translates to CASSHRTVNTEAFF.